The 4 T cell receptor beta chains reported below all come from one sample, sequenced in a study of T-cell memory formation after mild COVID-19. Using its own MiXCR run on the 5' RACE reads, TCRdb lists one record per CDR3 protein. The sample contains 300,000 to 350,000 distinct CDR3 sequences, approximately 20% of which appear only once. The sequenced sample was PBMCs or a T cell subset sorted from them (not recorded which). The receptors here all came from a man between 18 and 35 years old who had mild COVID-19 (a few samples of this study predate the infection). Cell type and time point are not known.

The chain has TRBV28 and TRBJ2-1; the D gene is possibly TRBD2 (5 bases). V lost 8 bases to trimming and J lost 0 bases, with 8 bases between them. The length of the CDR3 is 13 residues. Germline values: CDR1 MDHEN, CDR2 SYDVKM. The CDR3 coding sequence is TGTGCCAGCCTAGGGAGCTCCTACAATGAGCAGTTCTTC. This sequence encodes CASLGSSYNEQFF.

The chain couples TRBV5-6 to TRBJ2-1; tentatively, D is TRBD1 (6 bases). The ends were cut back, 2 bases at V and 2 bases at J, with 11 bases in the middle. There are 15 residues in the CDR3. Germline loops: CDR1 SGHDT, CDR2 YYEEEE. The DNA for the CDR3 is TGTGCCAGCAGCTTCGGAACAGGGACCTACAATGAGCAGTTCTTC. Encoded protein: CASSFGTGTYNEQFF.

This clonotype was seen a few times. CDR3 DNA: TGTGCCAGCAGCTTGCGGGGGGGGAGCGAAGAGACCCAGTACTTC. Amino acids: CASSLRGGSEETQYF. The J gene is TRBJ2-5, the V gene TRBV7-8; 9 positions match TRBD2. Unmatched junction bases numbered 5, after V lost 3 bases and J lost 3 bases. The CDR3 is 15 residues long. Germline CDR1 reads SGHVS; CDR2 reads FQNEAQ.

As DNA, the CDR3 is TGTGCCAGCAGCCAGACAGACTTCAATCAGCCCCAGCATTTT. Translation gives CASSQTDFNQPQHF. The V call is TRBV6-2 or TRBV6-3, the J call TRBJ1-5, with D maybe TRBD1 (5 bases). This CDR3 region has 14 residues. V was trimmed by 6 bases and J by 3 bases, leaving 12 bases between them. The germline gives CDR1 MNHEY, CDR2 SVGEGT.